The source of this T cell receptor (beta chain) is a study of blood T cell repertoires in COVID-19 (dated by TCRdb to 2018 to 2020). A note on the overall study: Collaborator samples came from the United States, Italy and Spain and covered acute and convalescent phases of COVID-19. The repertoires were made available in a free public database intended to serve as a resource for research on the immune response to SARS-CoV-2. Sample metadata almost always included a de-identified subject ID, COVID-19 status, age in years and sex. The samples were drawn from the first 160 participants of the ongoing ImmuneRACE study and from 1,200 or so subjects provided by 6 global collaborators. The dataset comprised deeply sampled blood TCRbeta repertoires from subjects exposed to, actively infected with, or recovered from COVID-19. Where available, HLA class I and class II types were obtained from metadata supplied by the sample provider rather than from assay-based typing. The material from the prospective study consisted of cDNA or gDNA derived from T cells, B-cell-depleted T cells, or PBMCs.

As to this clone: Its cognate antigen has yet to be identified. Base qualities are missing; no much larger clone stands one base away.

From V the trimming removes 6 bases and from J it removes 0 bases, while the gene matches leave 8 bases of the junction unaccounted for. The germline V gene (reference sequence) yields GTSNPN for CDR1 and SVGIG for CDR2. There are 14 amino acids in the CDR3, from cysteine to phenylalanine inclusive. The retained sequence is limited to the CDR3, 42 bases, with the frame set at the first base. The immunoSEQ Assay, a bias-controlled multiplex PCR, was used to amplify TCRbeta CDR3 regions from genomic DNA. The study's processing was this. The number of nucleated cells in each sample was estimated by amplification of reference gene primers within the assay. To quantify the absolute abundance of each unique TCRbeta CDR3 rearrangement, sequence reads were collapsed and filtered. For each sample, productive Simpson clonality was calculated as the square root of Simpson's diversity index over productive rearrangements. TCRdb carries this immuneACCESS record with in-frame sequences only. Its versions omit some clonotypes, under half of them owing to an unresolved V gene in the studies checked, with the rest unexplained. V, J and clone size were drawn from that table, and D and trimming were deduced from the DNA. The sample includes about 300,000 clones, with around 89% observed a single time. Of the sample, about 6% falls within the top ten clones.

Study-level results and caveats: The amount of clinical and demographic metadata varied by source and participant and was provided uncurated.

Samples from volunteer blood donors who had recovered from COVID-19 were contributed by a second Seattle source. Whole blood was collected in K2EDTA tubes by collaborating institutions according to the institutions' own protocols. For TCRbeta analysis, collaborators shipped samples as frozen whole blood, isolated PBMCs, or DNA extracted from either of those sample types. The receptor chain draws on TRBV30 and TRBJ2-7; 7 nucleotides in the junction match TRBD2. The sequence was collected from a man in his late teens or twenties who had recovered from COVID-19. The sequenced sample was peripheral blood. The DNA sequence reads TGTGCCTGTAACCGGGACTATAGCTCCTACGAGCAGTACTTC. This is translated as CACNRDYSSYEQYF.